One sample yielded the 23 T cell receptor beta chains listed below, sequenced in a study of follicular helper T cells after annual influenza vaccination. The time point was: 2015-2016 season, pre-vaccination. TCRdb's copy holds only in-frame clones and misses some; the assay was immunoSEQ multiplex PCR. The table includes about 6,500 clones, roughly 80% detected once. Source: CXCR5- memory CD4+ T cells sorted from blood, taken on the day of influenza vaccination. These receptors came from an adult who received the influenza vaccine.

The genes are TRBV18 and TRBJ2-1, with TRBD2 identical over 10 bases. V shed 6 bases and J 8 bases; nucleotides not matched to a gene: 10. In germline, CDR1 is KGHSH, CDR2 LQKENI. The CDR3 spans 15 residues. CDR3 nucleotide sequence: TGTGCCAGCTCCCAAATAGCGGGGGGTGTGGATGAGCAGTTCTTC. It codes for CASSQIAGGVDEQFF.

CDR3 nucleotide sequence: TGTGCCAGCAGCGTAGGGTCCGTCAATTCACCCCTCCACTTT. It encodes CASSVGSVNSPLHF. The genes are TRBV9 and TRBJ1-6, with D uncertain. V was trimmed by 0 bases and J by 7 bases, leaving 8 bases between them. Germline V gives CDR1 SGDLS, CDR2 YYNGEE. The CDR3 has 14 residues.

This clone was detected only once. This chain joins TRBV7-2 and TRBJ1-2; D perhaps matches TRBD1 (6 bases). Trimming cost V 4 bases and J 5 bases, with 11 bases left between them. Germline lookup yields CDR1 SGHTA and CDR2 FQGNSA. The CDR3 sequence is 13 residues long. The CDR3 DNA is TGTGCCAGCAGCTGGGACAAGGCGTATGGCTACACCTTC. It specifies CASSWDKAYGYTF. Using reference TRBV7-2 and TRBJ1-2 for the parts outside the CDR3, the full variable domain is GAGVSQSPSNKVTEKGKDVELRCDPISGHTALYWYRQSLGQGLEFLIYFQGNSAPDKSGLPSDRFSAERTGGSVSTLTIQRTQQEDSAVYLCASSWDKAYGYTFGSGTRLTVV.

This clone has just one count. The V and J genes are TRBV5-6 and TRBJ2-7, with D unresolved. Between the trimmed V and J ends, which lost 4 bases and 0 bases, there was a span of 5 bases. Looked up from germline, CDR1 is SGHDT and CDR2 is YYEEEE. This CDR3 has 12 residues. CDR3: CASSLSSYEQYF. The CDR3 coding sequence is TGTGCCAGCAGCCTTAGCTCCTACGAGCAGTACTTC.

The CDR3 loop reads CASTHARGNEQYF. The CDR3 DNA reads as TGTGCCAGCACCCACGCCCGGGGGAACGAGCAGTACTTC. This sequence joins TRBV7-2 and TRBJ2-7; TRBD2 is a possible D gene (6 bases). CDR1 is SGHTA, CDR2 FQGNSA, per germline. This CDR3 comprises 13 residues. Between the trimmed V and J ends, which lost 7 bases and 5 bases, there was a span of 15 bases.

The V gene is TRBV19, the J gene TRBJ2-2; D could derive from TRBD1 or TRBD2 (5 bases each). The CDR3 consists of 15 residues. Trimming took off 3 bases at V and 4 bases at J, with 12 bases between the two ends. Germline V gene lookup returns CDR1 LNHDA and CDR2 SQIVND (reference sequence). The CDR3 sequence: CASSIGARVTGELFF. The CDR3 nucleotides read TGTGCCAGTAGTATCGGGGCGCGGGTCACCGGGGAGCTGTTTTTT. The variable domain in full, with the rest retrieved from reference TRBV19 and TRBJ2-2, is DGGITQSPKYLFRKEGQNVTLSCEQNLNHDAMYWYRQDPGQGLRLIYYSQIVNDFQKGDIAEGYSVSREKKESFPLTVTSAQKNPTAFYLCASSIGARVTGELFFGEGSRLTVL.

This clone appeared a few times. The rearrangement links TRBV4-2 to TRBJ1-5; no definite D call. The CDR3 extends over 15 amino acids. Trimming removed 4 bases from V and 4 bases from J, with 14 bases in between. Germline V gene data show CDR1 as LGHNA and CDR2 as YNFKEQ. The CDR3 DNA reads as TGTGCCAGCAGCCCTACGGCTGAAGGGAATCAGCCCCAGCATTTT. Amino acids: CASSPTAEGNQPQHF.

The chain links TRBV7-9 to TRBJ1-6; perhaps TRBD1 as D (5 bases). V was cut by 5 bases and J by 14 bases, with 22 bases left in between. The CDR3 is 15 residues long. Per the germline V gene, CDR1 is SEHNR and CDR2 is FQNEAQ (reference sequence). The CDR3 is CASSLGWGRAGALHF. The CDR3 bases are TGTGCCAGCAGCCTCGGTTGGGGGAGGGCTGGGGCCCTCCACTTT.

This clone was detected once. The chain uses TRBV6-6 and TRBJ2-5, with D tentatively TRBD2 (5 bases). The CDR3 sequence is 12 residues long. CDR1 and CDR2 from the germline V gene are MNHNY and SVGAGI (reference sequence). Trimming removed 4 bases from V and 13 bases from J, with 16 bases in between. The CDR3 sequence: CASSSAELAAYF. The CDR3 nucleotides are TGTGCCAGCAGTTCGGCGGAGCTAGCCGCGTACTTC.

The rearrangement links TRBV4-3 to TRBJ1-4, with 8 positions matching TRBD1. The ends lost 1 base at V and 3 bases at J; junction bases unmatched: 7. This CDR3 is built from 17 residues. Germline V gives CDR1 LGHNA, CDR2 YSLEER. This CDR3 reads CASSQGATGEANEKLFF. For the CDR3, the DNA is TGCGCCAGCAGCCAAGGGGCGACAGGGGAGGCTAATGAAAAACTGTTTTTT.

V gene TRBV5-5 combines with J gene TRBJ1-2, with D hard to call. The V end was cut by 0 bases, the J end by 10 bases, with 7 bases between. Germline V gene sequence: CDR1 SGHKS, CDR2 YYEKEE (reference sequence). The CDR3 sequence is 11 residues long. The CDR3 DNA reads as TGTGCCAGCAGCTTGGGGACTCTCTACACCTTC. Residues: CASSLGTLYTF.

This clone was counted only a few times. The rearrangement uses TRBV19 and TRBJ2-7; 8 nucleotides agree with TRBD1. The CDR3 is 15 amino acids. Germline CDR1 and CDR2: LNHDA and SQIVND (reference sequence). Unmatched junction bases numbered 7, after V lost 3 bases and J lost 3 bases. In nucleotides, the CDR3 is TGTGCCAGTAGTATTGGCGGGACAGGAATCTACGAGCAGTACTTC. Amino acid sequence: CASSIGGTGIYEQYF.

V gene TRBV2 combines with J gene TRBJ2-3, with D perhaps given as TRBD1 or TRBD2 (5 bases each). Germline V gives CDR1 SNHLY, CDR2 FYNNEI. V was cut by 4 bases and J by 6 bases, with 14 bases left in between. The CDR3 spans 14 residues. The CDR3 nucleotides read TGTGCCAGCAGTGGGGGCTTCTCGGGGGATACGCAGTATTTT. Translated: CASSGGFSGDTQYF.

The rearrangement links TRBV6-5 to TRBJ1-1; TRBD1 aligns across 8 bases. The CDR3 is 12 residues long. The junction had 5 bases not matched to a gene; V was cut back by 3 bases and J by 11 bases. Germline assignment: CDR1 MNHEY and CDR2 SVGAGI. The CDR3 sequence: CASSYRQGRAFF. The CDR3 region has the DNA TGTGCCAGCAGTTATAGACAGGGGAGGGCTTTCTTT.

This clone was picked up a small number of times. The CDR3 protein is CASSFGQGAFEKLFF. The CDR3 DNA follows: TGTGCCAGCAGCTTTGGGCAGGGGGCGTTTGAAAAACTGTTTTTT. V usage is TRBV5-8 and J usage is TRBJ1-4; 8 bases fit TRBD1. Germline V gives CDR1 SGHTS, CDR2 YDEGEE. V lost 2 bases, J lost 7 bases, and 7 bases stayed unmatched. This CDR3 contains 15 residues.

This chain connects TRBV5-4 to TRBJ2-7; TRBD1 aligns across 8 bases. There are 13 residues in the CDR3. The junction had 5 bases not matched to a gene; V was cut back by 3 bases and J by 6 bases. Germline V CDR1 and CDR2: SGHNT, YYREEE (reference sequence). The CDR3 DNA is TGTGCCAGCAGCTCCGGACAGGGAGGCGAGCAGTACTTC. Its protein product is CASSSGQGGEQYF.

The genes are TRBV5-1 and TRBJ2-2; D is unresolved. Deletions cut 0 bases from V and 7 bases from J, with 13 bases between. CDR3 size: 15 residues. The V gene's germline CDR1 is SGHRS and CDR2 YFSETQ. The CDR3 DNA reads TGCGCCAGCAGCTTGGGAAGAGGCTACAGCGGGGAGCTGTTTTTT. This sequence encodes CASSLGRGYSGELFF.

The J gene is TRBJ2-1, the V gene TRBV12-5; no reliable D call. V lost 6 bases, J lost 0 bases, and 15 bases lay in between. Germline CDR1 and CDR2: LGHNT and FRNRAP. CDR3 length: 16 amino acids. This CDR3 reads CASGHSGQSSYNEQFF. Written as DNA, the CDR3 is TGTGCTAGTGGCCACTCCGGGCAGAGCTCCTACAATGAGCAGTTCTTC. The full variable domain, rest sourced from reference TRBV12-5 and TRBJ2-1, is DARVTQTPRHKVTEMGQEVTMRCQPILGHNTVFWYRQTMMQGLELLAYFRNRAPLDDSGMPKDRFSAEMPDATLATLKIQPSEPRDSAVYFCASGHSGQSSYNEQFFGPGTRLTVL.

The CDR3, as DNA: TGTGCCAGTAGTGAACAGGGGGCGCAGGATACGCAGTATTTT. It translates to CASSEQGAQDTQYF. The chain joins TRBV19 to TRBJ2-3; TRBD1 agrees at 9 bases. CDR3 length: 14 residues. With V trimmed by 5 bases and J by 6 bases, 6 bases remained unmatched. Germline V gene lookup returns CDR1 LNHDA and CDR2 SQIVND (reference sequence).

This sequence joins TRBV20-1 and TRBJ2-3; no firm D call. Germline CDR1 and CDR2: DFQATT and SNEGSKA (reference sequence). The CDR3 totals 11 residues. CDR3 sequence: CSSDSTDTQYF. DNA for the CDR3: TGCAGCTCGGACAGCACAGATACGCAGTATTTT.

This chain joins TRBV10-2 and TRBJ2-7, with TRBD2 identical over 9 bases. The ends lost 8 bases at V and 3 bases at J; junction bases unmatched: 11. The CDR3 totals 15 residues. Germline CDR1 reads WSHSY; CDR2 reads SAAADI. The CDR3 DNA is TGCGCCAGCCACCTTAGCGGGGGATTCGGCTACGAGCAGTACTTC. Amino acid sequence: CASHLSGGFGYEQYF.

V is TRBV5-8 and J is TRBJ1-2, with a possible D match to TRBD1 (5 bases). Germline V lookup: CDR1 SGHTS, CDR2 YDEGEE. This CDR3 has 16 amino acids. Trimming removed 4 bases from V and 2 bases from J, with 18 bases in between. Written as DNA, the CDR3 is TGTGCCAGCAGCCTTCCCCGGACATACACCAACTATGGCTACACCTTC. Its protein product is CASSLPRTYTNYGYTF.

The V gene is TRBV6-5, the J gene TRBJ1-6; 8 bases fit TRBD1. This CDR3 comprises 14 residues. V shed 2 bases, J shed 9 bases, and the junction held 3 bases outside the gene matches. From germline, CDR1 is MNHEY and CDR2 SVGAGI. CDR3 sequence: CASSYGQGSSPLHF. The CDR3 nucleotides are TGTGCCAGCAGTTACGGACAGGGTAGTTCACCCCTCCACTTT.